One and the same sample provided the 3 T cell receptor beta chains below, sequenced in a study of Ad26.COV2.S vaccination and SARS-CoV-2 variants (dated by TCRdb to the early 2020s). The method behind the library was the immunoSEQ multiplex PCR assay. As stored in TCRdb, this immuneACCESS dataset retains in-frame rearrangements with V and J assigned. A fraction of the clones does not appear; measured against another copy, unresolved V genes explain less than half of the discrepancy, and the remainder lacks a known reason. In this sample the table shows about 390,000 clones, 92% of which occur a single time. 1.5% to 2% of the sample is taken by the ten largest. Read against the paper, the sample's treatment or condition label means: approximately 18 received Ad26.COV2.S at low or high dose, single or two shots; five or six received placebo; per-sample allocation not given. For vaccine and placebo recipients, repertoires were sequenced using samples collected on day 63 after the first injection.

The material sequenced was peripheral blood, taken in a trial of Ad26.COV2.S vaccine versus placebo. The receptors shown here come from a person aged 18-60 years who received the Ad26.COV2.S COVID-19 vaccine or a placebo.

This clone was picked up one time. The chain combines TRBV4-1 with TRBJ2-5; D may correspond to TRBD1 or TRBD2 (5 bases each). From germline, CDR1 is MGHRA and CDR2 YSYEKL. The CDR3 has 14 residues. The V and J ends lost 3 bases and 6 bases respectively, with 14 bases between them. DNA of the CDR3: TGCGCCAGCAGCCACGATTACTGGGGGAAGACCCAGTACTTC. This codes for CASSHDYWGKTQYF.

This clone came up once. The CDR3 DNA sequence: TGCGCCAGCAGCGCCAACCGCCTGGGACAGGGGGGGGACATTCAGTACTTC. Its translation is CASSANRLGQGGDIQYF. The J gene is TRBJ2-4, the V gene TRBV4-1, with 11 bases identical to TRBD1. Germline CDR1 MGHRA, CDR2 YSYEKL. CDR3 length: 17 amino acids. V shed 5 bases and J 8 bases; nucleotides not matched to a gene: 14.

The chain links TRBV7-2 to TRBJ2-5, with TRBD2 matching over 11 bases. J was trimmed by 2 bases and V by 4 bases; bases with no gene match: 9. Per the germline V gene, CDR1 is SGHTA and CDR2 is FQGNSA. The CDR3 has 17 amino acids. The CDR3 spells CASSSGPGLAVQETQYF. Here the CDR3 DNA reads TGTGCCAGCAGCTCTGGCCCGGGACTAGCGGTACAAGAGACCCAGTACTTC.